The rows below give T cell receptor beta chains drawn from one sample of a study of regulatory T cells in long-lasting Graves disease. TCRdb recomputed calls from the multiplex PCR reads with MiXCR, one row per CDR3 protein. The sample shows 350,000 to 550,000 distinct CDR3 sequences, around 15% of them seen only once. This same sample was also part of a study on T cells in Graves' hyperthyroidism and ophthalmopathy.

The sample in question was peripheral blood mononuclear cells (PBMCs), obtained at new diagnosis, from a patient treated with antithyroid drugs. These receptors all come from a woman aged 18-30 years with Graves disease. CDR3s include the opening cysteine and the closing phenylalanine or tryptophan. The D gene is left open where the match is weak. The listing skips clone size in some rows; elsewhere it reads once, few, many or a size class.

d_gene	abundance	v_gene	j_gene	len	CDR3nt	CDR3aa
-	many	TRBV28	TRBJ2-5	13	TGTGCCAGCAGTTTAGCTCACTTAGAGACCCAGTACTTC	CASSLAHLETQYF
-	many	TRBV7-2	TRBJ2-1	13	TGTGCCAGCTCCGAGAGGACCTACAATGAGCAGTTCTTC	CASSERTYNEQFF
-	many	TRBV24-1	TRBJ2-3	19	TGTGCCACCAGTGATTTGTCCTCACTCGGGTCACCCTTTCAGGATACGCAGTATTTT	CATSDLSSLGSPFQDTQYF
-	-	TRBV15	TRBJ2-1	14	TGTGCCACCAGCAGAGACACTGGGGGCAATGAGCAGTTCTTC	CATSRDTGGNEQFF
-	few	TRBV10-3	TRBJ1-5	13	TGTGCCATCAGCCCAAACCCGGATTCGGCCCAGCATTTT	CAISPNPDSAQHF
TRBD1	-	TRBV30	TRBJ1-1	19	TGTGCCTGGAGCCCTATTTGGGACAGGAGCGAACGGCCGAACACTGAAGCTTTCTTT	CAWSPIWDRSERPNTEAFF
-	few	TRBV6-1	TRBJ2-7	12	TGTGCCAGCAGGAAGGATTCCTACGAGCAGTACTTC	CASRKDSYEQYF
-	-	TRBV2	TRBJ2-1	14	TGTGCCAGCAAGGCCGACCCCTCCTACAATGAGCAGTTCTTC	CASKADPSYNEQFF
-	few	TRBV13	TRBJ1-3	18	TGTGCCAGCAGCTCAGTAAGGTGGGCAGGCACCTCTGGAAACACCATATATTTT	CASSSVRWAGTSGNTIYF
TRBD2	many	TRBV13	TRBJ2-7	15	TGTGCCAGCAGCTTATCCGCGGGAGGAGCCTACGAGCAGTACTTC	CASSLSAGGAYEQYF
-	many	TRBV18	TRBJ2-3	14	TGTGCCAGCTCACCGTTCGAGGGGACAGATACGCAGTATTTT	CASSPFEGTDTQYF
-	-	TRBV11-3	TRBJ2-7	12	TGTGCCAGCAGTAAGGAAACCTACGAGCAGTACTTC	CASSKETYEQYF
TRBD1	-	TRBV7-8	TRBJ1-2	15	TGTGCCAGCAGCTTCGTGACAGGGGGCGGGAGTGGCTACACCTTC	CASSFVTGGGSGYTF
TRBD1	-	TRBV25-1	TRBJ2-5	17	TGTGCCAGCAGTGAATCGCCTACAGGGGCCCCCCAAGAGACCCAGTACTTC	CASSESPTGAPQETQYF
-	many	TRBV20-1	TRBJ2-7	14	TGCAGTGCTACCAGAGACACTAGTCCCTACGAGCAGTACTTC	CSATRDTSPYEQYF
TRBD2	many	TRBV12-3/TRBV12-4	TRBJ2-7	20	TGTGCCAGCAGCTCTCTCAGGAAGGGGGCGACTAGCGGGAGTACGTACGAGCAGTACTTC	CASSSLRKGATSGSTYEQYF
-	-	TRBV28	TRBJ1-2	15	TGTGCCAGCAGTCCCTTCCGGGGGGGTGGCTATGGCTACACCTTC	CASSPFRGGGYGYTF
-	many	TRBV5-1	TRBJ1-2	13	TGTGCCAGCAGCCGAATTGCGGGGGATGGCTACACCTTC	CASSRIAGDGYTF
TRBD1	many	TRBV10-1	TRBJ2-1	15	TGCGCCAGCAGTGAACCGGGACAGGGCTACAATGAGCAGTTCTTC	CASSEPGQGYNEQFF
TRBD2	many	TRBV12-3/TRBV12-4	TRBJ2-5	15	TGTGCCAGTAGCACTTCTAGCGGACTTCAAGAGACCCAGTACTTC	CASSTSSGLQETQYF
-	many	TRBV30	TRBJ1-1	13	TGTGCCTGGAGTGTACTTACCTGGGAGGAAGCTTTCTTT	CAWSVLTWEEAFF
-	many	TRBV20-1	TRBJ1-1	12	TGCAGTGCCCAACCCCCCGGCCAAGAGGCTTTCTTT	CSAQPPGQEAFF
TRBD1	-	TRBV19	TRBJ1-4	14	TGTGCCAGTAGTATCGACAGGGAAGATGAAAAACTGTTTTTT	CASSIDREDEKLFF
TRBD2	-	TRBV5-1	TRBJ2-1	14	TGCGCCAGCAGCTGGGAGGGTTCTGGCAATGAGCAGTTCTTC	CASSWEGSGNEQFF
-	-	TRBV19	TRBJ2-7	13	TGTGCCAGTAGTCATAGCGGACCTTACGAGCAGTACTTC	CASSHSGPYEQYF
-	many	TRBV20-1	TRBJ2-3	17	TGCAGTGCGAGGGGATTCGGGGGAGCGGCCAACACAGATACGCAGTATTTT	CSARGFGGAANTDTQYF
-	many	TRBV6-1	TRBJ1-1	11	TGTGCCAGCAGATTGAACACTGAAGCTTTCTTT	CASRLNTEAFF
-	-	TRBV25-1	TRBJ1-4	15	TGTGCCAGCAGTGATGTTCGGGGAGTGCATGAAAAACTGTTTTTT	CASSDVRGVHEKLFF
-	many	TRBV2	TRBJ2-2	13	TGTGCCAGCAGTGTTTCGGGCCCCGGGGAGCTGTTTTTT	CASSVSGPGELFF
-	few	TRBV7-9	TRBJ2-7	14	TGTGCCAGCAGCTTATTGTCTAGGGGTGGGGAGCAGTACTTC	CASSLLSRGGEQYF
TRBD2	few	TRBV6-2/TRBV6-3	TRBJ2-2	14	TGTGCCAGCACCTCCGGGGGGGCCAGCGGGGAGCTGTTTTTT	CASTSGGASGELFF
-	few	TRBV7-2	TRBJ2-7	16	TGTGCCAGCAGCTACGAAATCACAGGGTTTGGTTACGAGCAGTACTTC	CASSYEITGFGYEQYF
-	few	TRBV2	TRBJ1-5	14	TGTGCCAGCAATTCACGGCGGGGCAATCAGCCCCAGCATTTT	CASNSRRGNQPQHF
TRBD2	many	TRBV18	TRBJ2-1	15	TGTGCCAGCTCACCACCCCAGGGCGGGAGGAATGAGCAGTTCTTC	CASSPPQGGRNEQFF
-	many	TRBV29-1	TRBJ2-7	14	TGCAGCGTTGAAGAACGGGCCAGGGGATACGAGCAGTACTTC	CSVEERARGYEQYF
TRBD1	-	TRBV10-3	TRBJ2-3	13	TGTGCCACTGGGGACAGGGACACAGATACGCAGTATTTT	CATGDRDTDTQYF
-	many	TRBV20-1	TRBJ2-7	14	TGCAGTGCTAGAGCAAGCGGGCTCTCCTACGAGCAGTACTTC	CSARASGLSYEQYF
TRBD2	many	TRBV2	TRBJ2-2	18	TGTGCCAGCAGTCGCGGACTAGCGGGAGGATTGGACACCGGGGAGCTGTTTTTT	CASSRGLAGGLDTGELFF
-	-	TRBV7-8	TRBJ2-7	14	TGTGCCAGCACCCCAACAGAATCTACCTACGAGCAGTACTTC	CASTPTESTYEQYF
TRBD2	few	TRBV29-1	TRBJ2-2	16	TGCAGCGTTGCCGGTGCGGGAGGGTTGAACACCGGGGAGCTGTTTTTT	CSVAGAGGLNTGELFF
-	many	TRBV29-1	TRBJ2-1	14	TGCAGCGTTGAAGATCCGAAATGGGGCAATGAGCAGTTCTTC	CSVEDPKWGNEQFF
TRBD1	-	TRBV6-2/TRBV6-3	TRBJ2-2	18	TGTGCCAGCAGTGGGGGGGAGACCGGGACAGGGCTCACCGGGGAGCTGTTTTTT	CASSGGETGTGLTGELFF
-	-	TRBV19	TRBJ1-2	15	TGTGCCAGTAGCAACGGCCACCTTAATAACTATGGCTACACCTTC	CASSNGHLNNYGYTF
TRBD2	many	TRBV11-3	TRBJ2-1	17	TGTGCCAGCAGCTTGCGTTCCGGACTAGCGGGACTTAATGAGCAGTTCTTC	CASSLRSGLAGLNEQFF
-	-	TRBV6-2/TRBV6-3	TRBJ2-3	13	TGTGCCAGCAGTGAATTCGAGACCGATACGCAGTATTTT	CASSEFETDTQYF
TRBD2	many	TRBV20-1	TRBJ2-3	15	TGCAGTGCTAGAGGGCTAGCGGGAGATTCAGATACGCAGTATTTT	CSARGLAGDSDTQYF
TRBD2	few	TRBV18	TRBJ2-5	16	TGTGCCAGCTCACCACCGATAGCGGGGAGAGAAGAGACCCAGTACTTC	CASSPPIAGREETQYF
-	few	TRBV6-1	TRBJ2-1	12	TGTGCCAGCAGTCAACAGCCAAATGAGCAGTTCTTC	CASSQQPNEQFF
-	-	TRBV6-1	TRBJ1-4	15	TGTGCCAGCAGCGGGGCCAGTGCAACTAATGAAAAACTGTTTTTT	CASSGASATNEKLFF
-	many	TRBV10-3	TRBJ2-7	16	TGTGCCATCAGTGAGCGGGAGTCGACAACCCGATACGAGCAGTACTTC	CAISERESTTRYEQYF